A single sample gave rise to the 15 T cell receptor beta chains below, sequenced in a study of blood T cell repertoires in COVID-19 (dated by TCRdb to 2019 to 2021). The receptor library was made with the immunoSEQ multiplex PCR assay. TCRdb carries this immuneACCESS record with in-frame sequences only. Its versions omit some clonotypes, under half of them owing to an unresolved V gene in the studies checked, with the rest unexplained. Within this sample are around 60,000 clones, with under 85% of them counted one time only. The leading ten clones occupy about 28% of the sample. The specimen sequenced was peripheral blood. Receptors were obtained from an elderly woman with acute or convalescent COVID-19.

This clone has only a few counts. The CDR3 nucleotides read TGTGCCAGCAGCCCAAAGCGGGGATTAGGAGAGACCCAGTACTTC. It encodes CASSPKRGLGETQYF. The rearrangement joins TRBV7-2 to TRBJ2-5; 7 nucleotides agree with TRBD2. The CDR3 has 15 residues. The ends lost 5 bases at V and 4 bases at J; junction bases unmatched: 10. The V gene's germline CDR1 is SGHTA and CDR2 FQGNSA.

The rearrangement links TRBV18 to TRBJ2-5; possibly TRBD1 for D (5 bases). V lost 3 bases and J 2 bases, leaving 13 bases between the germline ends. In germline, CDR1 is KGHSH, CDR2 LQKENI. The CDR3 contains 15 residues. CDR3 sequence (DNA): TGTGCCAGCTCACCCCCCAGGACAAATCAAGAGACCCAGTACTTC. As protein: CASSPPRTNQETQYF.

The chain employs TRBV14 and TRBJ2-7; TRBD2 matches at 12 bases. Trimming removed 1 base from V and 1 base from J; junction bases left unmatched: 8. The CDR3 has 18 residues. The germline V gene encodes CDR1 SGHDN and CDR2 FVKESK. CDR3 coding DNA: TGTGCCAGCAGCCAAGGTGAGACTAGCGGGAGAAGGTCCTACGAGCAGTACTTC. It translates to CASSQGETSGRRSYEQYF.

This clone has only one observation. The chain links TRBV4-2 to TRBJ1-5, with a weak D call TRBD1 (6 bases). V was clipped by 4 bases and J by 6 bases, with 10 bases between them. CDR3 length equals 13 residues. CDR1 and CDR2 from the germline V gene are LGHNA and YNFKEQ. CDR3 nucleotides: TGTGCCAGCAGCCCAAGGGGGAGTCAGCCCCAGCATTTT. Translation: CASSPRGSQPQHF.

The gene calls are TRBV30 and TRBJ2-6, with a tentative D call TRBD2 (6 bases). CDR1 GTSNPN and CDR2 SVGIG come from the germline V gene (reference sequence). Trimming pared 3 bases from V and 4 bases from J, leaving 10 bases between. The CDR3 consists of 14 residues. The chain's CDR3 is CAWRKGLGANVLTF. CDR3 in DNA: TGTGCCTGGAGGAAGGGACTGGGGGCCAACGTCCTGACTTTC.

The chain couples TRBV11-2 to TRBJ2-1; 7 nucleotides align to TRBD2. The CDR3 totals 13 residues. Trimming at V came to 5 bases and at J to 9 bases, leaving 7 bases not matched to a gene. Germline V gives CDR1 SGHAT, CDR2 FQNNGV. CDR3 protein: CASSPAGSREQFF. The CDR3 bases are TGTGCCAGCAGCCCAGCGGGGTCCCGTGAGCAGTTCTTC.

The CDR3 DNA reads as TGTGCCAGTAGTGGAGGACAGGGGGGACTCTACGAGCAGTACTTC. Protein product: CASSGGQGGLYEQYF. The chain carries TRBV19 and TRBJ2-7, with TRBD1 matching 10 bases. Germline-derived CDR1 and CDR2 are LNHDA and SQIVND (reference sequence). The J segment lost 3 bases and the V segment lost 5 bases, leaving 7 bases of the junction unmatched. This CDR3 region has 15 residues.

The chain has TRBV3-1 (or the pseudogene TRBV3-2) and TRBJ2-6; 7 bases are shared with TRBD1. The V gene's germline CDR1 is LGHDT and CDR2 YNNKEL (reference sequence). This CDR3 is built from 17 residues. The trim removed 1 base at V and 0 bases at J, leaving 3 bases unmatched. Here the CDR3 DNA reads TGTGCCAGCAGCCAAGCCGGGACAGCCTCTGGGGCCAACGTCCTGACTTTC. Amino acid sequence: CASSQAGTASGANVLTF.

The V call is TRBV5-1, the J call TRBJ2-3; tentative D call: TRBD1 (5 bases). Germline V gene sequence: CDR1 SGHRS, CDR2 YFSETQ. The CDR3 covers 14 residues. Trimming stripped 9 bases from V and 5 bases from J, with 19 bases between. Here the CDR3 reads CATKASGFRDTQYF. CDR3 in DNA: TGCGCCACCAAGGCATCAGGGTTCCGAGATACGCAGTATTTT.

This clone has a handful of counts. The genes are TRBV4-3 and TRBJ1-2; perhaps TRBD1 as D (5 bases). CDR1 is LGHNA and CDR2 is YSLEER in the germline V gene. This CDR3 is built from 15 residues. V was trimmed by 3 bases and J by 8 bases, leaving 19 bases between them. CDR3: CASSQDRSGGGGYTF. In DNA, the CDR3 is TGCGCCAGCAGCCAGGATCGCAGTGGCGGGGGAGGCTACACCTTC.

V gene TRBV28 combines with J gene TRBJ2-7; 11 bases fit TRBD2. The V gene's germline CDR1 is MDHEN and CDR2 SYDVKM. There are 16 residues in the CDR3. Trimming removed 5 bases from V and 1 base from J; junction bases left unmatched: 7. As DNA, the CDR3 is TGTGCCAGCAGTACCCCTAGCGGGAGGCATTCCTACGAGCAGTACTTC. This encodes CASSTPSGRHSYEQYF. Combining the CDR3 with reference TRBV28 and TRBJ2-7 gives the whole variable domain DVKVTQSSRYLVKRTGEKVFLECVQDMDHENMFWYRQDPGLGLRLIYFSYDVKMKEKGDIPEGYSVSREKKERFSLILESASTNQTSMYLCASSTPSGRHSYEQYFGPGTRLTVT.

The chain joins TRBV7-2 to TRBJ2-3, with D tentatively TRBD2 (5 bases). The germline V gene encodes CDR1 SGHTA and CDR2 FQGNSA. V lost 1 base, J lost 0 bases, and 11 bases lay in between. The CDR3 has 16 amino acids. The CDR3 nucleotides read TGTGCCAGCAGCTTAGGCGGGCCTGCAAGCACAGATACGCAGTATTTT. This codes for CASSLGGPASTDTQYF. The variable domain in full, with the rest retrieved from reference TRBV7-2 and TRBJ2-3, is GAGVSQSPSNKVTEKGKDVELRCDPISGHTALYWYRQSLGQGLEFLIYFQGNSAPDKSGLPSDRFSAERTGGSVSTLTIQRTQQEDSAVYLCASSLGGPASTDTQYFGPGTRLTVL.

CDR3 nucleotide sequence: TGTGCCAGCTCACCACAGATTGGGACAGGGGGTACCTACGAGCAGTACTTC. Its protein product is CASSPQIGTGGTYEQYF. This chain links TRBV18 with TRBJ2-7; 11 bases agree with TRBD1. The V gene end was trimmed by 1 base and the J gene end by 2 bases; junction bases not matched to a gene: 7. CDR3 length equals 17 residues. The germline CDR1 and CDR2 sequences are KGHSH and LQKENI.

The chain has TRBV6-5 and TRBJ2-1, with 9 bases aligning to TRBD2. The CDR3 sequence is 13 residues long. Germline values: CDR1 MNHEY, CDR2 SVGAGI. Trimming took 5 bases from V and 7 from J; bases not matched to a gene: 3. This CDR3 is CASSPSGNNEQFF. DNA for the CDR3: TGTGCCAGCAGTCCTAGCGGGAATAATGAGCAGTTCTTC.

This sequence joins TRBV7-8 and TRBJ2-1; 7 bases line up with TRBD1. The germline CDR1 and CDR2 sequences are SGHVS and FQNEAQ. Unmatched junction bases numbered 4, after V lost 6 bases and J lost 5 bases. CDR3 length: 13 residues. CDR3 nucleotide sequence: TGTGCCAGCAGACAGGGGAAGGACAATGAGCAGTTCTTC. Its translation: CASRQGKDNEQFF.